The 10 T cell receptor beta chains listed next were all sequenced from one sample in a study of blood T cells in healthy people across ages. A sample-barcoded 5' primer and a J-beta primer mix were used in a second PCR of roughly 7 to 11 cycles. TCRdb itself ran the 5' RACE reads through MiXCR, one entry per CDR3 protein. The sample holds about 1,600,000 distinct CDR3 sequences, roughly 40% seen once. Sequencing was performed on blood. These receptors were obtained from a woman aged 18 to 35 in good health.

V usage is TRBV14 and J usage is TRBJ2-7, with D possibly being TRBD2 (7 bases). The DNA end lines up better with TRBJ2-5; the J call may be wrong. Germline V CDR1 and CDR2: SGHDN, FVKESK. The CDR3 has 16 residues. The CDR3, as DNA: TGTGCCAGCAGCCAAGACCGGGGGGCTACTATGGAGACCCAGTACTTC. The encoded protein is CASSQDRGATMETQYF.

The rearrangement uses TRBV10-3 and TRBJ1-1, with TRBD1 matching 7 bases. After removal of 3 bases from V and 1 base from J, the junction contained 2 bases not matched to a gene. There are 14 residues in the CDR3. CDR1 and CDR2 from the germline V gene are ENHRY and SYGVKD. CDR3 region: CAISDDRANTEAFF. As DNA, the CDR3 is TGTGCCATCAGTGATGACAGGGCGAACACTGAAGCTTTCTTT.

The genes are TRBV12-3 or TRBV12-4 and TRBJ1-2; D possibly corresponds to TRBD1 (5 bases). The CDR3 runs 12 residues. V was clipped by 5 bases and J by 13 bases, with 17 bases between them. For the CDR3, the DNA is TGTGCCAGCAGTCGGGGGACGTGGGGCCTCACCTTC. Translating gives CASSRGTWGLTF.

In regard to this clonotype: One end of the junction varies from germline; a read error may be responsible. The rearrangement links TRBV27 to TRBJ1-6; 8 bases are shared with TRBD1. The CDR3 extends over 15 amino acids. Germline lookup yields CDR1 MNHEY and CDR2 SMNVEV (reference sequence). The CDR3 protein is CASSVSTGVNSPLHF. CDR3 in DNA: TGTGCCAGCAGTGTATCGACAGGGGTTAATTCACCCCTCCACTTT.

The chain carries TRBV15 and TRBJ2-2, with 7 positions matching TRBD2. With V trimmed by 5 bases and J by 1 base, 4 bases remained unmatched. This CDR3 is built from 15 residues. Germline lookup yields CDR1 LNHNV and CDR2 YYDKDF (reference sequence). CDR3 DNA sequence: TGTGCCACCAGCGGCCTAGCGGAGAACACCGGGGAGCTGTTTTTT. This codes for CATSGLAENTGELFF.

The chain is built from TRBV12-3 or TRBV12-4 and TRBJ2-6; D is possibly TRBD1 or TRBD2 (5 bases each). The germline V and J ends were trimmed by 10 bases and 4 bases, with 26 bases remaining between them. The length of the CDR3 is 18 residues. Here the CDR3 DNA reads TGTGCCACCCTCTTAAACCGGGACCGAACTCTCGGGGCCAACGTCCTGACTTTC. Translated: CATLLNRDRTLGANVLTF.

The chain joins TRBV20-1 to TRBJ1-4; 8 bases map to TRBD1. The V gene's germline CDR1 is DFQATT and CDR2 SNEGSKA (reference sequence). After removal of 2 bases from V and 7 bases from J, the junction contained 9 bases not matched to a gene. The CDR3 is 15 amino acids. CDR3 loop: CSARKTGAVGEKLFF. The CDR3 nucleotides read TGCAGTGCTAGAAAGACAGGGGCGGTTGGTGAAAAACTGTTTTTT.

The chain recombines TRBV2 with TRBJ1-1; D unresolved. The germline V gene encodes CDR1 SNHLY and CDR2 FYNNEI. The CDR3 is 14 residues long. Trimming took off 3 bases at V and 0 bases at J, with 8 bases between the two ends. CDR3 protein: CASSDGVLNTEAFF. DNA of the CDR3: TGTGCCAGCAGTGACGGGGTGCTGAACACTGAAGCTTTCTTT.

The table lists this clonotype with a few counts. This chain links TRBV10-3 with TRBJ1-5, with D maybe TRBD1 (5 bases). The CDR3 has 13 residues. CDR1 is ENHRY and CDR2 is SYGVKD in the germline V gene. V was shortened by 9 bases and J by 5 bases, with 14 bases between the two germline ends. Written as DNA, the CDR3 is TGTGCCATGCGGGGGAGGGCGGATCAGCCCCAGCATTTT. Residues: CAMRGRADQPQHF.

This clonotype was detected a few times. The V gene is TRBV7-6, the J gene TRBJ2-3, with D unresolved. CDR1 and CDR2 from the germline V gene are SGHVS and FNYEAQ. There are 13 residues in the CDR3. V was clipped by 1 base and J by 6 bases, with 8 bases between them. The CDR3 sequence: CASSLDGLDTQYF. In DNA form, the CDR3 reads TGTGCCAGCAGCTTAGACGGCCTGGATACGCAGTATTTT.